One sample yielded the 19 T cell receptor beta chains listed below, sequenced in a study of shared T cell receptors in the human thymus. Only in-frame clones appear in the TCRdb table, and some are missing; sequencing was by immunoSEQ multiplex PCR. The sample contains about 500,000 clones, around three quarters of which appear only once. These data also featured in a second study, about human thymus T cells.

The sequenced material came from thymocytes. These receptor sequences come from a boy in the first two years of life with a congenital heart defect.

The chain links TRBV4-1 to TRBJ2-1, with 13 bases identical to TRBD2. The CDR3 extends over 17 amino acids. V dropped 8 bases and J dropped 5; count of bases not matched to a gene: 12. Per germline, CDR1 MGHRA and CDR2 YSYEKL. The CDR3 bases are TGCGCCAGCGCCCGACTAGCGGGAGGAAGAACAGACAATGAGCAGTTCTTC. Its translation is CASARLAGGRTDNEQFF.

The J gene is TRBJ2-7, the V gene TRBV5-4; 13 bases fit TRBD2. This CDR3 comprises 16 residues. Germline values: CDR1 SGHNT, CDR2 YYREEE (reference sequence). Germline trimming cut 4 bases from V and 6 bases from J; bases unmatched to any gene: 10. CDR3 residues: CASSKRPGLAGSEQYF. The CDR3 nucleotides are TGTGCCAGCAGCAAACGACCGGGACTAGCGGGATCCGAGCAGTACTTC.

This chain links TRBV29-1 with TRBJ2-1, with D perhaps TRBD2 (6 bases). Germline V CDR1 and CDR2: SQVTM, ANQGSEA. V was clipped by 7 bases and J by 8 bases, with 12 bases between them. CDR3 length: 11 residues. CDR3 amino acids: CSGGVAYEQFF. In DNA form, the CDR3 reads TGCAGCGGGGGGGTAGCCTATGAGCAGTTCTTC.

The chain recombines TRBV21-1 with TRBJ2-7; the table's TRBD1 call for D was not verified on the DNA. TRBV21-1 is a pseudogene segment. This CDR3 is built from 12 residues. The CDR3 DNA follows: TGTGCCAGCGAGACAGGGATCTACGAGCAGTACTTC. Its protein product is CASETGIYEQYF.

This chain connects TRBV27 to TRBJ1-5; tentative D call: TRBD1 (6 bases). This CDR3 spans 13 amino acids. Looked up from germline, CDR1 is MNHEY and CDR2 is SMNVEV (reference sequence). Deletions cut 8 bases from V and 3 bases from J, with 11 bases between. The chain's CDR3 is CASQGKFNQPQHF. The CDR3 DNA sequence: TGTGCCAGCCAGGGGAAATTCAATCAGCCCCAGCATTTT.

J is TRBJ2-1 and V is TRBV4-1; D is ambiguous. Trimming left V 0 bases short and J 10 bases short, with 10 bases between. The germline V gene has CDR1 MGHRA and CDR2 YSYEKL. CDR3 size: 13 residues. The CDR3 region has the DNA TGCGCCAGCAGCCAAGATCCCATGCGGGAGCAGTTCTTC. Amino acids: CASSQDPMREQFF.

This clone has just one count. This chain uses TRBV14 with TRBJ1-3; TRBD1 is a possible D gene (5 bases). V was cut by 4 bases and J by 4 bases, with 17 bases left in between. The CDR3 spans 16 residues. Germline CDR1 and CDR2: SGHDN and FVKESK. The CDR3: CASSPVRRGRGNTIYF. CDR3 nucleotides: TGTGCCAGCAGCCCCGTCCGGAGGGGCCGAGGAAACACCATATATTTT.

This clone was found once. V is TRBV7-9 and J is TRBJ1-5, with a possible D match to TRBD1 (5 bases). This CDR3 contains 12 residues. CDR1 and CDR2 (germline): SEHNR, FQNEAQ (reference sequence). Trimming shortened V by 2 bases and J by 7 bases, and 6 bases separated the two germline ends. This CDR3 is CASSLQGQPQHF. The CDR3, as DNA: TGTGCCAGCAGCTTACAGGGACAGCCCCAGCATTTT.

The chain combines TRBV27 with TRBJ2-7, with 12 bases aligning to TRBD1. The CDR3 has 20 amino acids. CDR1 is MNHEY and CDR2 is SMNVEV in the germline V gene (reference sequence). The junction had 19 bases not matched to a gene; V was cut back by 5 bases and J by 2 bases. The chain's CDR3 is CASSPSGTGGPSGRPYEQYF. In nucleotides, the CDR3 is TGTGCCAGCAGTCCCTCCGGGACAGGGGGCCCTAGCGGCAGACCCTACGAGCAGTACTTC.

The chain employs TRBV7-2 and TRBJ1-2, with no clear D. CDR1 is SGHTA and CDR2 is FQGNSA in the germline V gene. The CDR3 has 14 residues. The germline V and J ends were trimmed by 3 bases and 3 bases, with 11 bases remaining between them. The CDR3 protein is CASSLSGTDYGYTF. The CDR3 region has the DNA TGTGCCAGCAGCTTGTCCGGCACAGACTATGGCTACACCTTC.

The V call is TRBV28, the J call TRBJ2-7, with D possibly TRBD2 on 6 matching bases. The V gene lost 5 bases and the J gene lost 5 bases, with 19 bases spanning the gap. Looked up from germline, CDR1 is MDHEN and CDR2 is SYDVKM. The CDR3 has 15 amino acids. CDR3 region: CASSPRTGRGNEQYF. CDR3 nucleotide sequence: TGTGCCAGCAGTCCCCGGACGGGCCGGGGGAACGAGCAGTACTTC.

This sequence joins TRBV2 and TRBJ2-7; D gene ambiguous. The CDR3 loop spans 11 amino acids. Germline V gene data show CDR1 as SNHLY and CDR2 as FYNNEI. Trimming pared 6 bases from V and 2 bases from J, leaving 5 bases between. CDR3 sequence (DNA): TGTGCCAGCAGGAGTCCCTACGAGCAGTACTTC. Encoded protein: CASRSPYEQYF. Full variable domain (missing parts from reference TRBV2 and TRBJ2-7): EPEVTQTPSHQVTQMGQEVILRCVPISNHLYFYWYRQILGQKVEFLVSFYNNEISEKSEIFDDQFSVERPDGSNFTLKIRSTKLEDSAMYFCASRSPYEQYFGPGTRLTVT.

The rearrangement joins TRBV4-2 to TRBJ1-1; 7 bases map to TRBD1. Germline CDR1 and CDR2: LGHNA and YNFKEQ. This CDR3 spans 14 amino acids. V lost 3 bases, J lost 1 base, and 2 bases stayed unmatched. CDR3 amino acids: CASSHWDRNTEAFF. The CDR3 nucleotides read TGTGCCAGCAGCCACTGGGACAGGAACACTGAAGCTTTCTTT.

This sequence joins TRBV2 and TRBJ1-2; D unresolved. Germline CDR1 is SNHLY and CDR2 is FYNNEI. The CDR3 loop spans 10 amino acids. V lost 6 bases, J lost 8 bases, and 7 bases lay in between. CDR3 in DNA: TGTGCCAGCAGAGGGAGAGGCTACACCTTC. Amino acids: CASRGRGYTF.

The V gene is TRBV18, the J gene TRBJ2-7; D is unresolved. CDR3 size: 16 residues. Germline V lookup: CDR1 KGHSH, CDR2 LQKENI. Trimming left V 2 bases short and J 1 base short, with 15 bases between. CDR3 bases: TGTGCCAGCTCACCAGACTCCCGGAAGCCTTCCTACGAGCAGTACTTC. This sequence encodes CASSPDSRKPSYEQYF.

CDR3 in DNA: TGTGCCAGCACCACGCCGGCGGGGTTAAGCACAGATACGCAGTATTTT. This encodes CASTTPAGLSTDTQYF. The chain is built from TRBV13 and TRBJ2-3; D may be TRBD2 (6 bases). This CDR3 has 16 residues. V lost 7 bases and J lost 0, with 17 bases in between. Germline CDR1 and CDR2: PRHDT and FYEKMQ (reference sequence).

V usage is TRBV19 and J usage is TRBJ1-6; 7 bases map to TRBD1. Germline V gives CDR1 LNHDA, CDR2 SQIVND (reference sequence). There are 16 residues in the CDR3. With V trimmed by 1 base and J by 7 bases, 7 bases remained unmatched. As DNA, the CDR3 is TGTGCCAGTAGTATAGGAAAGACAGGGTGGAATTCACCCCTCCACTTT. It is translated as CASSIGKTGWNSPLHF.

The J gene is TRBJ2-7, the V gene TRBV18; 9 nucleotides align to TRBD1. J lost 2 bases, V lost 4 bases, and 9 bases had no gene match. Germline assignment: CDR1 KGHSH and CDR2 LQKENI. This CDR3 has 16 residues. The CDR3 DNA sequence: TGTGCCAGCTCACTTCCGCCGGGACAGGGAACCTACGAGCAGTACTTC. Protein sequence: CASSLPPGQGTYEQYF. Using reference TRBV18 and TRBJ2-7 for the parts outside the CDR3, the full variable domain is NAGVMQNPRHLVRRRGQEARLRCSPMKGHSHVYWYRQLPEEGLKFMVYLQKENIIDESGMPKERFSAEFPKEGPSILRIQQVVRGDSAAYFCASSLPPGQGTYEQYFGPGTRLTVT.

The rearrangement joins TRBV28 to TRBJ2-1; 8 bases agree with TRBD1. CDR1 is MDHEN and CDR2 is SYDVKM in the germline V gene. The CDR3 runs 15 residues. Trimming removed 3 bases from V and 5 bases from J; junction bases left unmatched: 6. The CDR3 loop reads CASSFSDRDHNEQFF. The CDR3 nucleotides are TGTGCCAGCAGTTTCTCGGACAGGGACCACAATGAGCAGTTCTTC.